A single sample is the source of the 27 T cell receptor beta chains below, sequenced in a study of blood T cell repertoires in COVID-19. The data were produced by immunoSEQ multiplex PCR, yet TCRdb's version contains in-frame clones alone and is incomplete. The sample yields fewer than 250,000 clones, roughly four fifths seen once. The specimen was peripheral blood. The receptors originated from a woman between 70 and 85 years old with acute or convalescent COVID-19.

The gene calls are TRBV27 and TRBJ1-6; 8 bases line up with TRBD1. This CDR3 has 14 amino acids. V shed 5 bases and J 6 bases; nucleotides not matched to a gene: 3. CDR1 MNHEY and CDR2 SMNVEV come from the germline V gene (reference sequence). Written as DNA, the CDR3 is TGTGCCAGCAGTGCGGACAGGGCTAATTCACCCCTCCACTTT. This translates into CASSADRANSPLHF.

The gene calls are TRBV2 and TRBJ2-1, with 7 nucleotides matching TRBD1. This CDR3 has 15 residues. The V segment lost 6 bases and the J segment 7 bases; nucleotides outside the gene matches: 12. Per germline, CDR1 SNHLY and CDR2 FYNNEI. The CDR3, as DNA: TGTGCCAGCAGGGTTGAGGGGGCTGTGATGAATGAGCAGTTCTTC. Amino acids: CASRVEGAVMNEQFF.

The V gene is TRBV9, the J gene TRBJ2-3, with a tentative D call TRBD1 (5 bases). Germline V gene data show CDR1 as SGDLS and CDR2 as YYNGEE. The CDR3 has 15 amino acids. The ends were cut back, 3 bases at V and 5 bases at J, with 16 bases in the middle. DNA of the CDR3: TGTGCCAGCAGCGCCCAAATAGACCAGGGAGATACGCAGTATTTT. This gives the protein CASSAQIDQGDTQYF.

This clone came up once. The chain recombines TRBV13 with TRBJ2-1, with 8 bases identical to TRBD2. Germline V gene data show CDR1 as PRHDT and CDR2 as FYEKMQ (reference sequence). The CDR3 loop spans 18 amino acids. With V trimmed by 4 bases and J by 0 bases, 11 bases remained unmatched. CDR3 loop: CASSSLGSGGYSYNEQFF. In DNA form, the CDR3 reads TGTGCCAGCAGCTCCCTTGGGAGCGGGGGATACTCCTACAATGAGCAGTTCTTC.

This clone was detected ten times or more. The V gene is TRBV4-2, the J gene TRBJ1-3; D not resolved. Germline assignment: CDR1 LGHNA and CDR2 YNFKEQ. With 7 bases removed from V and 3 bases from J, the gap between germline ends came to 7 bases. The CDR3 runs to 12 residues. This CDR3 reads CASMSSGNTIYF. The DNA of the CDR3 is TGTGCCAGCATGTCCAGTGGAAACACCATATATTTT.

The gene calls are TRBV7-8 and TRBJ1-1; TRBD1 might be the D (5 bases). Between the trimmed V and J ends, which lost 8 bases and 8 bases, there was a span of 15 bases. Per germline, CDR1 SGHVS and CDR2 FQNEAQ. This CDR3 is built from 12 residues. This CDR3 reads CASGHWEGEAFF. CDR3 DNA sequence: TGTGCCAGCGGACATTGGGAGGGGGAAGCTTTCTTT. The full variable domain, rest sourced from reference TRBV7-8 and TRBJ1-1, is GAGVSQSPRYKVAKRGQDVALRCDPISGHVSLFWYQQALGQGPEFLTYFQNEAQLDKSGLPSDRFFAERPEGSVSTLKIQRTQQEDSAVYLCASGHWEGEAFFGQGTRLTVV.

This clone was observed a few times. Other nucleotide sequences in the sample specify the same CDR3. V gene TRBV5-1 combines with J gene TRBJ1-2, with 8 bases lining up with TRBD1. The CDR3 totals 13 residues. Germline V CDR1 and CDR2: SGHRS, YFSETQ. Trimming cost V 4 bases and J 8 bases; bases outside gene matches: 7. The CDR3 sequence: CASSPDRAEGYTF. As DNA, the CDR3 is TGCGCCAGCAGCCCGGACAGGGCTGAGGGCTACACCTTC.

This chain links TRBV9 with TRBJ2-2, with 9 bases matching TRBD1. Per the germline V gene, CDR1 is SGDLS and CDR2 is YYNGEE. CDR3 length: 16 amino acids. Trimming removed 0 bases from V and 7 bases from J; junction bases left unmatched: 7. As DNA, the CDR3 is TGTGCCAGCAGCGTAGCTACAGGGGGCGCGGACGGGGAGCTGTTTTTT. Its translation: CASSVATGGADGELFF.

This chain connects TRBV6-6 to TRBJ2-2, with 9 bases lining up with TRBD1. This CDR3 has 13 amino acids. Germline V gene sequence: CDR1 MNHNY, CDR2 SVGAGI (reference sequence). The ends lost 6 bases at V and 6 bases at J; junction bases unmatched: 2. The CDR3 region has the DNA TGTGCCAGCAGAAGGACAGGGGCCGGGGAGCTGTTTTTT. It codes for CASRRTGAGELFF.

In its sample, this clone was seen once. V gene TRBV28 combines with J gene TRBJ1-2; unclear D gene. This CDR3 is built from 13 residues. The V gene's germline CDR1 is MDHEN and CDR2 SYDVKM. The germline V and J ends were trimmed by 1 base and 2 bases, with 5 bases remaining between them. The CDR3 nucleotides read TGTGCCAGCAGTTTATCAGTCAACTATGGCTACACCTTC. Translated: CASSLSVNYGYTF.

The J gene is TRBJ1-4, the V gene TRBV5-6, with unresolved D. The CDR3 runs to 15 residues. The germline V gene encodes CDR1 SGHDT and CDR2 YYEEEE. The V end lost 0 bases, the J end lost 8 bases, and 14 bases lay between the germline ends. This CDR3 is CASSLGRPRGEKLFF. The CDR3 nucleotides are TGTGCCAGCAGCTTGGGTCGCCCCCGCGGGGAAAAACTGTTTTTT.

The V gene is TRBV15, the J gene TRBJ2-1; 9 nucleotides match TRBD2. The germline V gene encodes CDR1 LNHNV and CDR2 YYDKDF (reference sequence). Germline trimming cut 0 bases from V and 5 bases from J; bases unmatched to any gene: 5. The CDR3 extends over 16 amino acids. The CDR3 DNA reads TGTGCCACCAGCAGAGATATGGGACTAGCTGACAATGAGCAGTTCTTC. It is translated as CATSRDMGLADNEQFF.

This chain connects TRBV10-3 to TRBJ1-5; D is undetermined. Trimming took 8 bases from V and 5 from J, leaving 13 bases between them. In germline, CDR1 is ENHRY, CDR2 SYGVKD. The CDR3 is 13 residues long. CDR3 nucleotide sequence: TGTGCCATCGGCGCGGGAGATTATCAGCCCCAGCATTTT. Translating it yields CAIGAGDYQPQHF.

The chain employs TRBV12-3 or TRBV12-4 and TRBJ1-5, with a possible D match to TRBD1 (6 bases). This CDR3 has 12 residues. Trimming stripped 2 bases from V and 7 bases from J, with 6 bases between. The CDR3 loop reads CASSLRGQPQHF. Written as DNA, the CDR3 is TGTGCCAGCAGTTTAAGGGGGCAGCCCCAGCATTTT.

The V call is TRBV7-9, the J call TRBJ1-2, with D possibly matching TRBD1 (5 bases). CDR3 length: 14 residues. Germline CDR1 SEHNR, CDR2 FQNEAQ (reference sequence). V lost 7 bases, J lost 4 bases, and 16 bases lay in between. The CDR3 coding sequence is TGTGCCAGCATCCCCTCAGGGATTTTCTATGGCTACACCTTC. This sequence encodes CASIPSGIFYGYTF.

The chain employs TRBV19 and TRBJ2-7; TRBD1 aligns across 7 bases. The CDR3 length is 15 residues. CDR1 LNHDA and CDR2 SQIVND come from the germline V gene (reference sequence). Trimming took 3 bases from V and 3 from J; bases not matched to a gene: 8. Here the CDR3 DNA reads TGTGCCAGTAGTATGTCGGGGACAGAAAGCTACGAGCAGTACTTC. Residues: CASSMSGTESYEQYF. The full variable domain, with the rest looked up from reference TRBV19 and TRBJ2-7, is DGGITQSPKYLFRKEGQNVTLSCEQNLNHDAMYWYRQDPGQGLRLIYYSQIVNDFQKGDIAEGYSVSREKKESFPLTVTSAQKNPTAFYLCASSMSGTESYEQYFGPGTRLTVT.

CDR3 DNA: TGTGCCAGCAGTGCCTTTGGCAGGAAAGATGGCTACACCTTC. This gives the protein CASSAFGRKDGYTF. The chain uses TRBV6-6 and TRBJ1-2; D call uncertain. V was clipped by 5 bases and J by 6 bases, with 16 bases between them. The CDR3 contains 14 residues. Germline V CDR1 and CDR2: MNHNY, SVGAGI (reference sequence).

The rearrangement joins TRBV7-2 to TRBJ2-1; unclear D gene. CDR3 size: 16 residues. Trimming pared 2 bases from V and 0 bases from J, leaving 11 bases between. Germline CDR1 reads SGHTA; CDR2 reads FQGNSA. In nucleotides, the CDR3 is TGTGCCAGCAGCTTAAGATCCGCGAGCTCCTACAATGAGCAGTTCTTC. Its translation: CASSLRSASSYNEQFF.

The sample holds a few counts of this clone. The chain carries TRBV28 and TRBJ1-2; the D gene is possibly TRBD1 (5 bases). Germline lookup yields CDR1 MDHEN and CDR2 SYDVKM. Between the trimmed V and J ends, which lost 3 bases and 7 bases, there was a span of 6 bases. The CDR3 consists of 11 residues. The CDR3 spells CASSFGGGYTF. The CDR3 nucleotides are TGTGCCAGCAGTTTCGGGGGTGGCTACACCTTC.

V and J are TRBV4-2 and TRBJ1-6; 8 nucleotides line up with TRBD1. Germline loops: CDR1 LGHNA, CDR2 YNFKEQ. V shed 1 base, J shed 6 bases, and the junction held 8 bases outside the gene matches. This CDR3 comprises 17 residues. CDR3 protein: CASSQGRPGQGNSPLHF. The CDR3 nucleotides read TGTGCCAGCAGCCAAGGTCGCCCCGGACAGGGTAATTCACCCCTCCACTTT.

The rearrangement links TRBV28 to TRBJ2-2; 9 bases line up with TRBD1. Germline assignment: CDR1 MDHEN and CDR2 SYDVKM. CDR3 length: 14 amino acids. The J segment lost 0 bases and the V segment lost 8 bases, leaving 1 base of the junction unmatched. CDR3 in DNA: TGTGCCAGCGACAGGGGGGCGAACACCGGGGAGCTGTTTTTT. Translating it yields CASDRGANTGELFF.

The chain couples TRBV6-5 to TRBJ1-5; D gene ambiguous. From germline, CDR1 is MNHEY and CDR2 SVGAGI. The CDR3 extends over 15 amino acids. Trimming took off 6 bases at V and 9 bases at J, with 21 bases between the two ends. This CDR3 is CASSLSPTGVGPQHF. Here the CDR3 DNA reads TGTGCCAGCAGCCTCTCCCCGACCGGAGTGGGGCCCCAGCATTTT.

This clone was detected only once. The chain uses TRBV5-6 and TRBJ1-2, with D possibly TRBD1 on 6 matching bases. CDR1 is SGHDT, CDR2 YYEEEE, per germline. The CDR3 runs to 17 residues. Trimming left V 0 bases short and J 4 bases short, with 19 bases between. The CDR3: CASSLASGTTRRYGYTF. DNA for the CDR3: TGTGCCAGCAGCTTGGCCTCTGGGACAACGCGACGCTATGGCTACACCTTC.

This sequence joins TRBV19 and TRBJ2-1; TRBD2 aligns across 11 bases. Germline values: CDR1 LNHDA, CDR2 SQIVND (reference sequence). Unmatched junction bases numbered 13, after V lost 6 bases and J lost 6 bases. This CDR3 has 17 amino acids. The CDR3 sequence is CASRKGLAGGIRNEQFF. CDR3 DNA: TGTGCCAGTAGAAAGGGGCTAGCGGGGGGCATCCGCAATGAGCAGTTCTTC. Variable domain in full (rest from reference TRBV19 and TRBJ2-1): DGGITQSPKYLFRKEGQNVTLSCEQNLNHDAMYWYRQDPGQGLRLIYYSQIVNDFQKGDIAEGYSVSREKKESFPLTVTSAQKNPTAFYLCASRKGLAGGIRNEQFFGPGTRLTVL.

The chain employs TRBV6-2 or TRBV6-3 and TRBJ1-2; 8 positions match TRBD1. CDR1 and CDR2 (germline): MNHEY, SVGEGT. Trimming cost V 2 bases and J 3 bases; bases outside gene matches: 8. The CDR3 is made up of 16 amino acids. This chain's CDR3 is CASSYGFGQGDYGYTF. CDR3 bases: TGTGCCAGCAGTTACGGCTTCGGACAGGGTGACTATGGCTACACCTTC.

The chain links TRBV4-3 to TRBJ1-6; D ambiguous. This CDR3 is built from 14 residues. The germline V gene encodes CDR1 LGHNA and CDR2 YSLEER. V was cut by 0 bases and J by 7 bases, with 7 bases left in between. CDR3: CASSQEGGNSPLHF. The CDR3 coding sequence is TGCGCCAGCAGCCAAGAGGGCGGGAATTCACCCCTCCACTTT.

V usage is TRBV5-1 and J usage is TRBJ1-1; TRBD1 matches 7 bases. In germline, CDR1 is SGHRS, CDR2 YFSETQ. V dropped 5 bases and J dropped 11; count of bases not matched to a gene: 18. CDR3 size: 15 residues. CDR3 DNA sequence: TGCGCCAGCAGTTCCGGACAGGCGGACCGAAGTTGGGCTTTCTTT. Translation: CASSSGQADRSWAFF.